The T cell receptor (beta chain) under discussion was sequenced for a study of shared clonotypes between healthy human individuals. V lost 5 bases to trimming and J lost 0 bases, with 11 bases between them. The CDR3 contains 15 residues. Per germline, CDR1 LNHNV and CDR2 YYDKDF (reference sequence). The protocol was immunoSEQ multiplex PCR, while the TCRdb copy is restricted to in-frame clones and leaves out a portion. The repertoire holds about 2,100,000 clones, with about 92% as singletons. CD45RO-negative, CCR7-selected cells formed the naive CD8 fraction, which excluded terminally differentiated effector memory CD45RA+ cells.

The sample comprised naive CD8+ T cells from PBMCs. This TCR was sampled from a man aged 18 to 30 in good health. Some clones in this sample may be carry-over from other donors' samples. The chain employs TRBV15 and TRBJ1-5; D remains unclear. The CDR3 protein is CATSYGEASNQPQHF. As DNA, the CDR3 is TGTGCCACCAGCTACGGCGAGGCTAGCAATCAGCCCCAGCATTTT. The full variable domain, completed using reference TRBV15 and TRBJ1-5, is DAMVIQNPRYQVTQFGKPVTLSCSQTLNHNVMYWYQQKSSQAPKLLFHYYDKDFNNEADTPDNFQSRRPNTSFCFLDIRSPGLGDTAMYLCATSYGEASNQPQHFGDGTRLSIL.